A selection of T cell receptor beta chains follows, all from one sample in a study of T cell responses to AZD1222 COVID-19 vaccine. TCRdb's table, derived via immunoSEQ multiplex PCR, lists solely in-frame clones and lacks some. The sample lists 100,000 to 150,000 clones, 89% occurring once. The sequences come from peripheral blood, collected on day 0 of AZD1222 vaccination. These receptors all come from an adult in good health. Both conserved end residues are part of each CDR3. The order of the fields is V gene, CDR3 protein.

V gene: TRBV5-1
CDR3 protein: CASSGTGGSYNEQFF

V gene: TRBV4-3
CDR3 protein: CASSHDTFISGSPTYEQYF

V gene: TRBV7-8
CDR3 protein: CASRGGTGNEQFF

V gene: TRBV14
CDR3 protein: CASSQVRVETQYF

V gene: TRBV9
CDR3 protein: CASSISPGVAGGEQFF

V gene: TRBV4-2
CDR3 protein: CASSQGQLNEKLFF

V gene: TRBV6-1
CDR3 protein: CASSDGLESDTQYF

V gene: TRBV18
CDR3 protein: CASSPRSAGGYNEQFF

V gene: TRBV10-3
CDR3 protein: CAISEETGDYGYTF

V gene: TRBV2
CDR3 protein: CASRGYRGEDTEAFF

V gene: TRBV12-3/TRBV12-4
CDR3 protein: CASSSRGEQFF

V gene: TRBV4-3
CDR3 protein: CASSPSYGGLAGQETQYF

V gene: TRBV6-2/TRBV6-3
CDR3 protein: CASSYLGLTSGNEQFF

V gene: TRBV28
CDR3 protein: CASSLFRTGANVLTF

V gene: TRBV9
CDR3 protein: CASSVRPGLFRYNEQFF

V gene: TRBV29-1
CDR3 protein: CSFQGANEKLFF

V gene: TRBV19
CDR3 protein: CASSSRTGSLDGYTF